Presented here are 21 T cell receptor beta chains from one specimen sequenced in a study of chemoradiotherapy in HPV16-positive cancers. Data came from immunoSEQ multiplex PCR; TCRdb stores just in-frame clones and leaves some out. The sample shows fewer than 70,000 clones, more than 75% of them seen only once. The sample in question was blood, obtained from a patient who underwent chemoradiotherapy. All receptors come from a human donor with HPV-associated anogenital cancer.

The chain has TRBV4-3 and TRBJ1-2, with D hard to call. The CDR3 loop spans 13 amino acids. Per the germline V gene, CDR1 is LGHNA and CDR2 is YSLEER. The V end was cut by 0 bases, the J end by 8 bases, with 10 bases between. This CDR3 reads CASSQEPGSGYTF. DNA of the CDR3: TGCGCCAGCAGCCAAGAACCGGGGAGCGGCTACACCTTC.

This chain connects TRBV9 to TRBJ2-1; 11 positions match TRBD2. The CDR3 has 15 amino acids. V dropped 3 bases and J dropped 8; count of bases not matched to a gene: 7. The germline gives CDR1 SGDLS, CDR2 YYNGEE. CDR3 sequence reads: CASSATSGSNYEQFF. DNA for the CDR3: TGTGCCAGCAGCGCCACTAGCGGGAGTAACTATGAGCAGTTCTTC. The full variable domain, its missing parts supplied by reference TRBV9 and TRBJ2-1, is DSGVTQTPKHLITATGQRVTLRCSPRSGDLSVYWYQQSLDQGLQFLIQYYNGEERAKGNILERFSAQQFPDLHSELNLSSLELGDSALYFCASSATSGSNYEQFFGPGTRLTVL.

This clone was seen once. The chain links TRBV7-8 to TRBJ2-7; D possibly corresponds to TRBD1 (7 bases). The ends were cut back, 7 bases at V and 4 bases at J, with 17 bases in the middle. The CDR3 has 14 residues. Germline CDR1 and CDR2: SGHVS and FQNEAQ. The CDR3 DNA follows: TGTGCCAGCATCTCAGGGGGGCTCGGGTACGAGCAGTACTTC. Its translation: CASISGGLGYEQYF.

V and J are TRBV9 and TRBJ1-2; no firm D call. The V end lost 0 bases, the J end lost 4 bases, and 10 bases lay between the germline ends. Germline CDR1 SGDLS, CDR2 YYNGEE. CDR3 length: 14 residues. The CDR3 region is CASSVGIRPYGYTF. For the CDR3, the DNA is TGTGCCAGCAGCGTAGGGATCAGGCCCTATGGCTACACCTTC. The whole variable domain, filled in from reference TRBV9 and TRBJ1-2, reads DSGVTQTPKHLITATGQRVTLRCSPRSGDLSVYWYQQSLDQGLQFLIQYYNGEERAKGNILERFSAQQFPDLHSELNLSSLELGDSALYFCASSVGIRPYGYTFGSGTRLTVV.

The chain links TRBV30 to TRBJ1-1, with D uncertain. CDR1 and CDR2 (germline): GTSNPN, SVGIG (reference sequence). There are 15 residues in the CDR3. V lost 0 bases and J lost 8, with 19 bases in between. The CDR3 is CAWSVGYGEEEEAFF. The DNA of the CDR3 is TGTGCCTGGAGTGTAGGGTACGGGGAGGAAGAGGAAGCTTTCTTT.

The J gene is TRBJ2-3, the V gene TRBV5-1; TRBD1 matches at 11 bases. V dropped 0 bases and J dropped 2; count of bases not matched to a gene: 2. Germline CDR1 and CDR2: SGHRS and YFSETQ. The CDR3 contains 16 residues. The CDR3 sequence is CASSLGDRGYTDTQYF. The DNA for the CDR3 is TGCGCCAGCAGCTTGGGGGACAGGGGGTACACAGATACGCAGTATTTT. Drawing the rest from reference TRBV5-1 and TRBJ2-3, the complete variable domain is KAGVTQTPRYLIKTRGQQVTLSCSPISGHRSVSWYQQTPGQGLQFLFEYFSETQRNKGNFPGRFSGRQFSNSRSEMNVSTLELGDSALYLCASSLGDRGYTDTQYFGPGTRLTVL.

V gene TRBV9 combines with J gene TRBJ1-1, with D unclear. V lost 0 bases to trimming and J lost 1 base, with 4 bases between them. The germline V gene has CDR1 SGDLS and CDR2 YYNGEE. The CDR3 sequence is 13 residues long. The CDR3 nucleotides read TGTGCCAGCAGCGTAGTCCAGAACACTGAAGCTTTCTTT. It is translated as CASSVVQNTEAFF.

This chain's CDR3 is CASSPSGQNTEAFF. DNA for the CDR3: TGTGCCAGCAGCCCAAGCGGACAGAACACTGAAGCTTTCTTT. The chain employs TRBV5-4 and TRBJ1-1; perhaps TRBD1 as D (5 bases). Germline-derived CDR1 and CDR2 are SGHNT and YYREEE (reference sequence). Trimming took off 4 bases at V and 1 base at J, with 11 bases between the two ends. The CDR3 extends over 14 amino acids.

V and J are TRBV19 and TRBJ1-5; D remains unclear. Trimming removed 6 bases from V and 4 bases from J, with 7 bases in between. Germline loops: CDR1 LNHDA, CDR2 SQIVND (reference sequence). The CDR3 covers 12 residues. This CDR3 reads CASSGLNQPQHF. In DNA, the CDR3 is TGTGCCAGTAGCGGACTAAATCAGCCCCAGCATTTT.

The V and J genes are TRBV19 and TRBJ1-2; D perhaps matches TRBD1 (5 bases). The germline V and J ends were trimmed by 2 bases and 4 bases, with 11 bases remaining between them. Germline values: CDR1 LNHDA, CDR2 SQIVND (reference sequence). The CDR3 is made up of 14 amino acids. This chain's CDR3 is CASSISRVGYGYTF. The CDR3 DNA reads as TGTGCCAGTAGTATAAGCAGGGTAGGCTATGGCTACACCTTC. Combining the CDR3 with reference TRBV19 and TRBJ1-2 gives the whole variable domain DGGITQSPKYLFRKEGQNVTLSCEQNLNHDAMYWYRQDPGQGLRLIYYSQIVNDFQKGDIAEGYSVSREKKESFPLTVTSAQKNPTAFYLCASSISRVGYGYTFGSGTRLTVV.

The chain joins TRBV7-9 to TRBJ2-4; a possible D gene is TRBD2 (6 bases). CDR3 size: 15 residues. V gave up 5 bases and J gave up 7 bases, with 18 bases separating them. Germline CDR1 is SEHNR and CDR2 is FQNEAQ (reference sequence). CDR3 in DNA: TGTGCCAGCAGCCCTTCCGGGACTTCGGGGAACATTCAGTACTTC. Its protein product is CASSPSGTSGNIQYF. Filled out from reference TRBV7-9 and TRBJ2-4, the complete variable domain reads DTGVSQNPRHKITKRGQNVTFRCDPISEHNRLYWYRQTLGQGPEFLTYFQNEAQLEKSRLLSDRFSAERPKGSFSTLEIQRTEQGDSAMYLCASSPSGTSGNIQYFGAGTRLSVL.

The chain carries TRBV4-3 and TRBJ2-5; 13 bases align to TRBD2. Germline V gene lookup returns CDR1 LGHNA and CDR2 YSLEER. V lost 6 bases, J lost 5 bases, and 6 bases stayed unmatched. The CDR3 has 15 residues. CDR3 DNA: TGCGCCAGCAGACGGACTAGCGGGAGTGAGGAGACCCAGTACTTC. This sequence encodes CASRRTSGSEETQYF.

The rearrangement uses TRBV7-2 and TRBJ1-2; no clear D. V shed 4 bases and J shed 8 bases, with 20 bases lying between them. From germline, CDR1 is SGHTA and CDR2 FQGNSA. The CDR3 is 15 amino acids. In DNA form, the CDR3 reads TGTGCCAGCAGCTCGTCAGACTTTCTGGGGAGGGGCTACACCTTC. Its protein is CASSSSDFLGRGYTF.

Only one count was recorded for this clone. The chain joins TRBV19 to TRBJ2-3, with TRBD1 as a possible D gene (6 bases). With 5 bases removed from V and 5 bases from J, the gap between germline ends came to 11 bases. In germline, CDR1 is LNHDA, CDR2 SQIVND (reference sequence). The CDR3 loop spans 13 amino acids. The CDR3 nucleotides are TGTGCCAGTAGTGTGACAGGCCAAGATACGCAGTATTTT. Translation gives CASSVTGQDTQYF.

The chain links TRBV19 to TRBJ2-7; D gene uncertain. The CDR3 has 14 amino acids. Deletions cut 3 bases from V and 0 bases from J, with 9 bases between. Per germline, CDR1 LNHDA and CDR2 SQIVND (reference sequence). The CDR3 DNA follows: TGTGCCAGTAGTATCGGGTCCTTCTCCTACGAGCAGTACTTC. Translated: CASSIGSFSYEQYF.

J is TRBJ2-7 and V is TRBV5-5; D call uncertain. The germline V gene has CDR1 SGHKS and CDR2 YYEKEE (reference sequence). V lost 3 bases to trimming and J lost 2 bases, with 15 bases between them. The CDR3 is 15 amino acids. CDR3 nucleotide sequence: TGTGCCAGCAGCTCCTGGGGTAACACGGCCTACGAGCAGTACTTC. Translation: CASSSWGNTAYEQYF. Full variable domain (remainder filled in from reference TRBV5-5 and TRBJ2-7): DAGVTQSPTHLIKTRGQQVTLRCSPISGHKSVSWYQQVLGQGPQFIFQYYEKEERGRGNFPDRFSARQFPNYSSELNVNALLLGDSALYLCASSSWGNTAYEQYFGPGTRLTVT.

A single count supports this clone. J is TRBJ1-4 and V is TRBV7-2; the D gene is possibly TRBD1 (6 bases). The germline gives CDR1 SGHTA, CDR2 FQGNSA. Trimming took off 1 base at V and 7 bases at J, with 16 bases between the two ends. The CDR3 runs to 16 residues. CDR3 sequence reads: CASSLGGAASGEKLFF. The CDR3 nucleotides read TGTGCCAGCAGCTTAGGGGGGGCAGCGAGTGGTGAAAAACTGTTTTTT.

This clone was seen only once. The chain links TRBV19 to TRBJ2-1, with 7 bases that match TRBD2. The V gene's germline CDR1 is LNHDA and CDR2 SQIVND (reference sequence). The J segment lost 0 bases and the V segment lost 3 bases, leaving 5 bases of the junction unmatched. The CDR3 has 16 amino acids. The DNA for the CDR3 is TGTGCCAGTAGTATGGGGGGGGTAAGCTCCTACAATGAGCAGTTCTTC. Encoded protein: CASSMGGVSSYNEQFF.

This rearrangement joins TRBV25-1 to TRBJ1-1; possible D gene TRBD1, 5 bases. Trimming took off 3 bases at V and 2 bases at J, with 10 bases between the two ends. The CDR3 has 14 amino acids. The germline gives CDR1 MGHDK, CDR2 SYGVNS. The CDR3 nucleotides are TGTGCCAGCAGTGACCGGGGGACCAACACTGAAGCTTTCTTT. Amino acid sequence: CASSDRGTNTEAFF.

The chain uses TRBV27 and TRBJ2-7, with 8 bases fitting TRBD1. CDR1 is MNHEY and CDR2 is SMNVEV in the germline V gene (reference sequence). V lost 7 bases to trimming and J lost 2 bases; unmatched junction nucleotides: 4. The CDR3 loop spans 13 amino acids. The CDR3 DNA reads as TGTGCCAGCACGGACAGGGCCACCTACGAGCAGTACTTC. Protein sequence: CASTDRATYEQYF.

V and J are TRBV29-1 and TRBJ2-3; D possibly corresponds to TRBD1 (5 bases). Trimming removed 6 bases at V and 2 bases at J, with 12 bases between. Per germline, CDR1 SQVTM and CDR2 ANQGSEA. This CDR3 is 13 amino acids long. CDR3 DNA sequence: TGCAGCGTAAGGGGTAGGAACACAGATACGCAGTATTTT. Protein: CSVRGRNTDTQYF.